The 6 T cell receptor beta chains in this list originate from one sample, sequenced in a study of blood T cell repertoires in COVID-19. TCRdb's copy holds only in-frame clones and misses some; the assay was immunoSEQ multiplex PCR. The sample lists about 220,000 clones, about 81% occurring once. Sequencing was done on a sample of peripheral blood. The receptors originated from an older woman with COVID-19, enrolled during active disease.

This chain uses TRBV6-1 with TRBJ1-5; 7 positions agree with TRBD1. The ends lost 2 bases at V and 4 bases at J; junction bases unmatched: 5. The CDR3 contains 15 residues. The germline CDR1 and CDR2 sequences are MNHNS and SASEGT. The CDR3 reads CASSENRGENQPQHF. For the CDR3, the DNA is TGTGCCAGCAGTGAAAACAGGGGTGAGAATCAGCCCCAGCATTTT.

The rearrangement joins TRBV28 to TRBJ1-5; 8 positions agree with TRBD1. The V gene end was trimmed by 5 bases and the J gene end by 3 bases; junction bases not matched to a gene: 9. This CDR3 is built from 16 residues. Germline lookup yields CDR1 MDHEN and CDR2 SYDVKM. The CDR3 DNA follows: TGTGCCAGCAGTGGGCGACAGGGGAGCTTCAATCAGCCCCAGCATTTT. Protein: CASSGRQGSFNQPQHF.

The chain has TRBV3-1 (or the pseudogene TRBV3-2) and TRBJ2-1, with 10 positions matching TRBD1. Germline CDR1 and CDR2: LGHDT and YNNKEL (reference sequence). The CDR3 has 15 residues. The V segment lost 4 bases and the J segment 3 bases; nucleotides outside the gene matches: 3. This CDR3 reads CASSPGDRGYNEQFF. Written as DNA, the CDR3 is TGTGCCAGCAGCCCCGGGGACAGGGGCTACAATGAGCAGTTCTTC.

The chain employs TRBV7-2 and TRBJ1-5; unclear D gene. The CDR3 is made up of 15 amino acids. Germline values: CDR1 SGHTA, CDR2 FQGNSA. V lost 2 bases, J lost 7 bases, and 15 bases lay in between. The CDR3 bases are TGTGCCAGCAGCTTAACGCCGGAGGTGGTACAGCCCCAGCATTTT. Translated, it gives CASSLTPEVVQPQHF.

This chain connects TRBV19 to TRBJ1-5, with 11 bases matching TRBD1. The ends lost 6 bases at V and 0 bases at J; junction bases unmatched: 1. Germline lookup yields CDR1 LNHDA and CDR2 SQIVND (reference sequence). This CDR3 region has 15 residues. CDR3 coding DNA: TGTGCCAGTAGCGGGACAGGGGGTAGCAATCAGCCCCAGCATTTT. Residues: CASSGTGGSNQPQHF.

This clone was counted once. The V call is TRBV5-1, the J call TRBJ1-2; 7 nucleotides line up with TRBD1. V lost 5 bases and J lost 7; bases outside the gene matches: 8. The CDR3 runs to 13 residues. Germline V gives CDR1 SGHRS, CDR2 YFSETQ. CDR3 nucleotides: TGCGCCAGCAGATCAGGACAGGAGGTTGGCTACACCTTC. Its translation is CASRSGQEVGYTF.